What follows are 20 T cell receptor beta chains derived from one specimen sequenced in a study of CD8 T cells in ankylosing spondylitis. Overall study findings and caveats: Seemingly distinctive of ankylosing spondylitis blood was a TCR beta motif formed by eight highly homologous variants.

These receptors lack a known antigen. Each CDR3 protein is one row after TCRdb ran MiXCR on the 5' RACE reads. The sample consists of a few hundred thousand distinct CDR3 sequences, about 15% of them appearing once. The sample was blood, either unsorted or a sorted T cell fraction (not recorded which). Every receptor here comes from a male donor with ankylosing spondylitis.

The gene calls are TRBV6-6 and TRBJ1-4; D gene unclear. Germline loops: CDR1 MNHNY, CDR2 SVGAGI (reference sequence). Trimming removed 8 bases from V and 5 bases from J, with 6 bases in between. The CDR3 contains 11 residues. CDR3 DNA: TGTGCCAGCCAACGAAATGAAAAACTGTTTTTT. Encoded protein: CASQRNEKLFF.

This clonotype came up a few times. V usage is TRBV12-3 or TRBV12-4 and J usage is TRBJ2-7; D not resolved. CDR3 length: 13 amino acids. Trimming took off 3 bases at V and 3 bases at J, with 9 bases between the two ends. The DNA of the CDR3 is TGTGCCAGCAGTTTTAAGCGCCTCTACGAGCAGTACTTC. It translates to CASSFKRLYEQYF.

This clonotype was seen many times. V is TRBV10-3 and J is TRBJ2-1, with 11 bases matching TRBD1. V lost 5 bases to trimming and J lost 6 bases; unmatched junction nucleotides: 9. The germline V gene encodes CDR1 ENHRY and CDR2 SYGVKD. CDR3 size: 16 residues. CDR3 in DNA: TGTGCCATCAGTACAGGGACAGGGGGGTCCCTCAATGAGCAGTTCTTC. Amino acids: CAISTGTGGSLNEQFF.

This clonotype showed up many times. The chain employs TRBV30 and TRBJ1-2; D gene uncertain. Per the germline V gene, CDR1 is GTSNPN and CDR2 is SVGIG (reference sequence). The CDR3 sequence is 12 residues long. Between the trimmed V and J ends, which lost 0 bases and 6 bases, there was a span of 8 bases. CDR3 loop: CAWSVHGNGYTF. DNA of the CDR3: TGTGCCTGGAGTGTACACGGGAATGGCTACACCTTC.

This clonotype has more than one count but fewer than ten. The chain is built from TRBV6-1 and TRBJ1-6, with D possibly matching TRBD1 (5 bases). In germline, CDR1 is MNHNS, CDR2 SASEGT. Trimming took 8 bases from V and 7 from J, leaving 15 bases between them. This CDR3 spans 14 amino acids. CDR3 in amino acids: CASYDRGKNSPLHF. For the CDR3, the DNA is TGTGCCAGCTATGACAGAGGAAAAAATTCACCCCTCCACTTT.

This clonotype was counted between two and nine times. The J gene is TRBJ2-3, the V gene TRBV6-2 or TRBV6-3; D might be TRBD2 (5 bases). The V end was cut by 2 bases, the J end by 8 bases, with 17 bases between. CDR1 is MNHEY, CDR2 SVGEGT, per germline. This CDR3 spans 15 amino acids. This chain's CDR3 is CASSYVASPPSTQYF. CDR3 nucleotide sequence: TGTGCCAGCAGTTACGTAGCGTCTCCACCCAGTACGCAGTATTTT.

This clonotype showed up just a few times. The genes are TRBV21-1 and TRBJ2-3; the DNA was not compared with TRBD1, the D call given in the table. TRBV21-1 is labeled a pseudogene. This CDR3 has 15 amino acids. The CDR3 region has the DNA TGTGCCAGCAGCAAAGCCGGACAGTTCACAGATACGCAGTATTTT. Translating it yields CASSKAGQFTDTQYF.

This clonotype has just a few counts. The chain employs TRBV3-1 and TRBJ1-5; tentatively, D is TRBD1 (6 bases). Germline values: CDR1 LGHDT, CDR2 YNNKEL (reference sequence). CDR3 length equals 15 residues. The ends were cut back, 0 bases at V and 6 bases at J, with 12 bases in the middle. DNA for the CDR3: TGTGCCAGCAGCCAAGAACAGGGTTTACGTCAGCCCCAGCATTTT. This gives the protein CASSQEQGLRQPQHF.

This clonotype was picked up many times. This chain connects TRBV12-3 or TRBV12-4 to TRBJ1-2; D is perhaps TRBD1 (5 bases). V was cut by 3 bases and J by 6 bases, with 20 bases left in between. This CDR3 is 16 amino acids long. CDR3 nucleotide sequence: TGTGCCAGCAGTTTTTGGCCCCCGAGCAGGGCCCATGGCTACACCTTC. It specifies CASSFWPPSRAHGYTF.

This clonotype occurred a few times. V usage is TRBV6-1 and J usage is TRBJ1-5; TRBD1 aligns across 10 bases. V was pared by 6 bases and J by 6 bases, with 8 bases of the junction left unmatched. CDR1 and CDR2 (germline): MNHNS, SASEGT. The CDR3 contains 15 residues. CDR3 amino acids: CASRRDRGLGQPQHF. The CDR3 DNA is TGTGCCAGCAGAAGAGACAGGGGGCTGGGTCAGCCCCAGCATTTT.

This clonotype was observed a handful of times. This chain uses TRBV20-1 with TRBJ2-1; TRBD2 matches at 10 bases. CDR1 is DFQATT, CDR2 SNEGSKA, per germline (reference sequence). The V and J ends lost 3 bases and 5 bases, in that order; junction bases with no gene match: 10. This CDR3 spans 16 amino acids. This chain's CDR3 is CSASLAGARGDNEQFF. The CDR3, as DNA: TGCAGTGCTAGTCTAGCGGGAGCTAGGGGTGACAATGAGCAGTTCTTC.

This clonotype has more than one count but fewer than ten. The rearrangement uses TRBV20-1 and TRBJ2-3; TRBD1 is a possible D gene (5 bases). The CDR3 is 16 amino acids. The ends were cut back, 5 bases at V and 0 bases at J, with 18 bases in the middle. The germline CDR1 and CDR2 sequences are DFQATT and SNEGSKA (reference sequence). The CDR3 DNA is TGCAGTGCTCCTAAACGGTGGGGCCTTAGCACAGATACGCAGTATTTT. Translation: CSAPKRWGLSTDTQYF.

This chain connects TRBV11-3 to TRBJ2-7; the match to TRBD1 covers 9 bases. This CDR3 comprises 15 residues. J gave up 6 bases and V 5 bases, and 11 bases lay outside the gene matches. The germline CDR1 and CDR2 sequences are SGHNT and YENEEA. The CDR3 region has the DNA TGTGCCAGCAGCCGGGTCCTACAGGGGGCCCTCGAGCAGTACTTC. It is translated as CASSRVLQGALEQYF.

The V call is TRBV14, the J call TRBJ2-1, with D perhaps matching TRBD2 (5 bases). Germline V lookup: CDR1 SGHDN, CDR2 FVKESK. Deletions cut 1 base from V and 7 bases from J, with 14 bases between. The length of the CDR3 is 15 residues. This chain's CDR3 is CASSQVSGSGNEQFF. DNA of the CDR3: TGTGCCAGCAGCCAAGTTAGTGGGAGTGGAAATGAGCAGTTCTTC.

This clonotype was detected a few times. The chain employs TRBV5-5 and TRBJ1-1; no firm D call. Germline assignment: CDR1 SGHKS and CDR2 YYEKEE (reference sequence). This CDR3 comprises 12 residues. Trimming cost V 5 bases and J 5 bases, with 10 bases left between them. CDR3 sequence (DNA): TGTGCCAGCAGTCCCTCCCGTACTGAAGCTTTCTTT. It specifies CASSPSRTEAFF.

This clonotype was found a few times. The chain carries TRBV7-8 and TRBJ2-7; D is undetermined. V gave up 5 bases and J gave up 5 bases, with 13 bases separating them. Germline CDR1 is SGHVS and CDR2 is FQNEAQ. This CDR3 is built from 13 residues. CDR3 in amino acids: CASSITVLNEQYF. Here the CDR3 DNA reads TGTGCCAGCAGCATAACGGTCCTCAACGAGCAGTACTTC.

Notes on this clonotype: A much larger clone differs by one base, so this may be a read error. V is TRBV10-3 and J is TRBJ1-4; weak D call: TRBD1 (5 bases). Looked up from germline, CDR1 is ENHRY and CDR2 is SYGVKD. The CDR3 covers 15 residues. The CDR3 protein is CAISEGRAVNDKLFF. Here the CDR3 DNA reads TGTGCCATCAGTGAAGGCAGGGCGGTTAATGATAAACTGTTTTTT.

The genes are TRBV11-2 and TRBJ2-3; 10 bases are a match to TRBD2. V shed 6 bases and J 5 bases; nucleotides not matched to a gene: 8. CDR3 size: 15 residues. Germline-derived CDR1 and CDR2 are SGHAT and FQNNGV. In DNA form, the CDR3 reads TGTGCCAGCAGAAAAGCGGGGGGGCCTTTAGATACGCAGTATTTT. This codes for CASRKAGGPLDTQYF.

CDR3 nucleotide sequence: TGTGCCAGCAGTTACTCGATGATGAGCCAGCCCCAGCATTTT. Its protein product is CASSYSMMSQPQHF. The V gene is TRBV6-2 or TRBV6-3, the J gene TRBJ1-5, with D hard to call. The CDR3 extends over 14 amino acids. In germline, CDR1 is MNHEY, CDR2 SVGEGT. Between the trimmed V and J ends, which lost 0 bases and 7 bases, there was a span of 10 bases.

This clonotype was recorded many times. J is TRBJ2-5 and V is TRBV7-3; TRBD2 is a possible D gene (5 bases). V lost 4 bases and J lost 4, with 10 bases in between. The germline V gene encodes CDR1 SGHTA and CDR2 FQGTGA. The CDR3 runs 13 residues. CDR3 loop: CASSYLGGETQYF. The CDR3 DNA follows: TGTGCCAGCAGCTACTTAGGAGGAGAGACCCAGTACTTC.